This T cell receptor beta chain was captured by sequencing in a study of blood T cell repertoires in COVID-19. Background on the study: The cDNA or gDNA used as material had been derived from T cells, B-cell-depleted T cells, or PBMCs.

CDR3 length: 15 amino acids. V was pared by 5 bases and J by 5 bases, with 9 bases of the junction left unmatched. The V gene's germline CDR1 is SGHAT and CDR2 FQNNGV. Measured with immunoSEQ multiplex PCR; TCRdb has only the in-frame clones, and not every one. The sample shows approximately 120,000 clones, roughly 74% of them seen only once. This TCR derives from an older man with COVID-19, enrolled during active disease. The specimen sequenced was peripheral blood. The chain couples TRBV11-2 to TRBJ2-1; TRBD1 aligns across 7 bases. As DNA, the CDR3 is TGTGCCAGCAGCCCCTCGACAGGGATGGACAATGAGCAGTTCTTC. Its translation: CASSPSTGMDNEQFF.